Below, 14 T cell receptor beta chains from the same sample are listed, as sequenced in a study of OX40 agonist ivuxolimab in advanced cancers. Measured with immunoSEQ multiplex PCR; TCRdb has only the in-frame clones, and not every one. The repertoire includes tens of thousands of clones, 70% to 90% of them detected once, and 0.76% sits in the top ten. The source was CD4+ or CD8+ T cells sorted from blood, collected in a trial of the OX40 agonist ivuxolimab. Every receptor here comes from an adult with an advanced solid tumor such as melanoma, head and neck, liver or kidney cancer.

DNA for the CDR3: TGTGCTAGTGGCCTACGGGCCCCGGGTGAGCAGTTCTTC. This encodes CASGLRAPGEQFF. The chain employs TRBV12-5 and TRBJ2-1, with D unclear. CDR3 length: 13 amino acids. V shed 6 bases and J shed 9 bases, with 15 bases lying between them. Germline CDR1 reads LGHNT; CDR2 reads FRNRAP.

The gene calls are TRBV19 and TRBJ2-3, with TRBD2 identical over 7 bases. The CDR3 covers 15 residues. CDR1 LNHDA and CDR2 SQIVND come from the germline V gene (reference sequence). The J segment lost 4 bases and the V segment lost 4 bases, leaving 8 bases of the junction unmatched. The CDR3: CASSTYAGAADTQYF. The CDR3 nucleotides are TGTGCCAGTAGTACATATGCGGGAGCGGCAGATACGCAGTATTTT.

This chain uses TRBV5-4 with TRBJ2-5; D not certain. The V end was cut by 5 bases, the J end by 5 bases, with 13 bases between. The CDR3 consists of 13 residues. Germline V CDR1 and CDR2: SGHNT, YYREEE (reference sequence). CDR3 in amino acids: CASRNAGVETQYF. The CDR3 nucleotides read TGTGCCAGCAGGAACGCAGGCGTGGAGACCCAGTACTTC.

This clone was counted a single time. The V gene is TRBV7-2, the J gene TRBJ2-7, with D maybe TRBD2 (6 bases). The V and J ends lost 7 bases and 0 bases respectively, with 13 bases between them. CDR1 SGHTA and CDR2 FQGNSA come from the germline V gene. The CDR3 covers 14 residues. CDR3 coding DNA: TGTGCCAGCACCCGGGACTCGAGCTCCTACGAGCAGTACTTC. It is translated as CASTRDSSSYEQYF. The full variable domain, completed using reference TRBV7-2 and TRBJ2-7, is GAGVSQSPSNKVTEKGKDVELRCDPISGHTALYWYRQSLGQGLEFLIYFQGNSAPDKSGLPSDRFSAERTGGSVSTLTIQRTQQEDSAVYLCASTRDSSSYEQYFGPGTRLTVT.

The chain has TRBV4-2 and TRBJ2-1; 9 positions match TRBD2. The CDR3 sequence is 15 residues long. CDR1 is LGHNA and CDR2 is YNFKEQ in the germline V gene. With V trimmed by 3 bases and J by 4 bases, 4 bases remained unmatched. CDR3 sequence (DNA): TGTGCCAGCAGCCAGCGGGGGGGGCCGTACAATGAGCAGTTCTTC. This gives the protein CASSQRGGPYNEQFF.

V gene TRBV30 combines with J gene TRBJ2-3, with unresolved D. Germline loops: CDR1 GTSNPN, CDR2 SVGIG (reference sequence). The CDR3 covers 12 residues. V shed 5 bases and J shed 2 bases, with 8 bases lying between them. Written as DNA, the CDR3 is TGTGCCTGGCAAACCCTCACAGATACGCAGTATTTT. Its protein product is CAWQTLTDTQYF.

This chain links TRBV19 with TRBJ1-4; TRBD1 is a possible D gene (5 bases). The germline gives CDR1 LNHDA, CDR2 SQIVND (reference sequence). The CDR3 extends over 14 amino acids. V shed 1 base and J shed 6 bases, with 9 bases lying between them. The CDR3 here is CASSIGVGDEKLFF. For the CDR3, the DNA is TGTGCCAGTAGTATAGGAGTAGGGGATGAAAAACTGTTTTTT.

The chain couples TRBV9 to TRBJ2-4, with TRBD1 identical over 10 bases. The CDR3 has 15 amino acids. The germline gives CDR1 SGDLS, CDR2 YYNGEE. V lost 0 bases and J lost 5; bases outside the gene matches: 2. The CDR3 protein is CASSVGGQGQNIQYF. The DNA for the CDR3 is TGTGCCAGCAGCGTAGGGGGACAGGGGCAAAACATTCAGTACTTC.

The V and J genes are TRBV27 and TRBJ1-1, with TRBD1 identical over 11 bases. Germline assignment: CDR1 MNHEY and CDR2 SMNVEV (reference sequence). After removal of 5 bases from V and 7 bases from J, the junction contained 9 bases not matched to a gene. This CDR3 is built from 15 residues. The DNA of the CDR3 is TGTGCCAGCAGTGTCGCCGGGACAGGGGGGATTGAAGCTTTCTTT. It specifies CASSVAGTGGIEAFF.

The V gene is TRBV7-8, the J gene TRBJ2-2; 7 bases match TRBD2. V dropped 0 bases and J dropped 5; count of bases not matched to a gene: 3. The CDR3 contains 15 residues. Germline assignment: CDR1 SGHVS and CDR2 FQNEAQ. The CDR3 DNA reads as TGTGCCAGCAGCTTAGCGGGGGGGTTGACCGGGGAGCTGTTTTTT. Translating gives CASSLAGGLTGELFF.

In DNA, the CDR3 is TGTGCCAGCAGCTTAGTGACGGGGGCGCCCAATGAGCAGTTCTTC. Its protein product is CASSLVTGAPNEQFF. The gene calls are TRBV7-8 and TRBJ2-1, with D possibly called TRBD1 or TRBD2 (6 bases each). The CDR3 runs to 15 residues. CDR1 and CDR2 (germline): SGHVS, FQNEAQ. Trimming cost V 1 base and J 6 bases, with 13 bases left between them.

The gene calls are TRBV21-1 and TRBJ2-2. TRBV21-1 is given as a pseudogene. This CDR3 has 14 amino acids. The CDR3 is CASSKDTPWGELFF. The CDR3 DNA follows: TGTGCCAGCAGCAAAGATACGCCTTGGGGGGAGCTGTTTTTT.

The CDR3 bases are TGTGCCAGCAGTGAGGTAGCGGGCGACTCCTACGAGCAGTACTTC. Encoded protein: CASSEVAGDSYEQYF. The chain carries TRBV6-1 and TRBJ2-7; TRBD2 matches at 7 bases. Germline loops: CDR1 MNHNS, CDR2 SASEGT. This CDR3 contains 15 residues. Germline trimming cut 3 bases from V and 0 bases from J; bases unmatched to any gene: 5.

The chain is built from TRBV28 and TRBJ1-2, with unresolved D. Germline CDR1 reads MDHEN; CDR2 reads SYDVKM. The V end was cut by 2 bases, the J end by 0 bases, with 7 bases between. The CDR3 consists of 14 residues. CDR3 in amino acids: CASSLIGPNYGYTF. The CDR3 DNA sequence: TGTGCCAGCAGTTTAATAGGCCCTAACTATGGCTACACCTTC.